These 13 T cell receptor beta chains share one sample of origin, sequenced in a study of T cell repertoires in cytomegalovirus infection. One entry per CDR3 protein, called by TCRdb with MiXCR from the reads. The sample yields around 140,000 distinct CDR3 sequences, over 30% seen once. Which antigens these TCRs recognize remains unknown. The sample here was CD8+ T cells from cultured PBMCs, taken from culture after CMV antigen stimulation. All receptors come from a human donor in good health (CMV status not recorded). Some clones in this sample may be carry-over from other donors' samples.

This clonotype was counted a few times. The chain couples TRBV12-3 or TRBV12-4 to TRBJ2-5; TRBD2 agrees at 7 bases. With V trimmed by 5 bases and J by 1 base, 7 bases remained unmatched. This CDR3 has 15 residues. The CDR3 nucleotides read TGTGCCAGCAGTCACGGGTCGGGGGGCCAAGAGACCCAGTACTTC. As protein: CASSHGSGGQETQYF.

The CDR3 nucleotides are TGTGCCAGCAGTTACTCGACTAGCGGAACCGGGGAGCTGTTTTTT. It translates to CASSYSTSGTGELFF. The V gene is TRBV6-5, the J gene TRBJ2-2, with TRBD2 matching 9 bases. V trimming: 0 bases; J trimming: 5 bases; junction bases outside the gene matches: 1. Per germline, CDR1 MNHEY and CDR2 SVGAGI. The CDR3 loop spans 15 amino acids.

This clonotype was found once. One junction end does not reproduce the germline sequence, and a read error may be involved. The rearrangement uses TRBV29-1 and TRBJ2-2, with D unclear. The CDR3 is 12 residues long. CDR1 and CDR2 (germline): SQVTM, ANQGSEA. The CDR3 sequence: CSVAQNPGELFF. Written as DNA, the CDR3 is TGCAGCGTTGCCCAGAACCCCGGGGAGCTGTTTTTT.

The V and J genes are TRBV12-3 or TRBV12-4 and TRBJ2-1; maybe TRBD2 (7 bases). This CDR3 is built from 15 residues. Trimming shortened V by 7 bases and J by 14 bases, and 27 bases separated the two germline ends. CDR3 sequence: CASTWGGGGGGGEFF. CDR3 DNA: TGTGCCAGCACTTGGGGGGGGGGCGGGGGTGGAGGGGAGTTCTTC.

The sample holds a few counts of this clonotype. The V and J genes are TRBV5-4 and TRBJ2-3; a weak D match, TRBD2 (5 bases). CDR1 is SGHNT and CDR2 is YYREEE in the germline V gene (reference sequence). V lost 2 bases to trimming and J lost 1 base, with 8 bases between them. The CDR3 sequence is 14 residues long. Here the CDR3 DNA reads TGTGCCAGCAGCTTTCACGGGGGCACAGATACGCAGTATTTT. This encodes CASSFHGGTDTQYF.

This clonotype was seen at least ten times. The genes are TRBV18 and TRBJ2-5; 10 bases map to TRBD2. The CDR3 sequence is 15 residues long. Looked up from germline, CDR1 is KGHSH and CDR2 is LQKENI. V was pared by 10 bases and J by 0 bases, with 8 bases of the junction left unmatched. The CDR3 DNA follows: TGTGCCACCCTCGGCAGCGGGGGGGACCAAGAGACCCAGTACTTC. This encodes CATLGSGGDQETQYF.

This clonotype was seen a few times. The chain carries TRBV28 and TRBJ2-5; D gene unclear. This CDR3 spans 12 amino acids. V lost 2 bases to trimming and J lost 3 bases, with 4 bases between them. Looked up from germline, CDR1 is MDHEN and CDR2 is SYDVKM. CDR3 residues: CASSLQKETQYF. CDR3 nucleotides: TGTGCCAGCAGTTTACAGAAAGAGACCCAGTACTTC.

This chain joins TRBV27 and TRBJ2-1; no definite D call. Germline CDR1 is MNHEY and CDR2 is SMNVEV (reference sequence). CDR3 size: 14 residues. V was shortened by 3 bases and J by 0 bases, with 6 bases between the two germline ends. The CDR3 here is CASSFIGSYNEQFF. The CDR3 DNA sequence: TGTGCCAGCAGTTTCATCGGCTCCTACAATGAGCAGTTCTTC.

In this sample, this clonotype turned up many times. CDR3 nucleotides: TGTGCCAGCAGTTACTTTACTAGCTCCTATAATTCACCCCTCCACTTT. Its translation: CASSYFTSSYNSPLHF. The chain has TRBV6-5 and TRBJ1-6; D is unresolved. This CDR3 spans 16 amino acids. Trimming took off 1 base at V and 0 bases at J, with 7 bases between the two ends. Germline CDR1 MNHEY, CDR2 SVGAGI.

The sample holds a few counts of this clonotype. This sequence joins TRBV6-1 and TRBJ2-5, with 9 nucleotides matching TRBD1. Germline assignment: CDR1 MNHNS and CDR2 SASEGT. V trimming: 8 bases; J trimming: 4 bases; junction bases outside the gene matches: 5. CDR3 length equals 13 residues. CDR3 in DNA: TGTGCCAGCGAGGGGACAGGGACAGAGACCCAGTACTTC. This sequence encodes CASEGTGTETQYF.

This clonotype showed up just a few times. The chain links TRBV6-2 or TRBV6-3 to TRBJ1-1; D is possibly TRBD1 (5 bases). The CDR3 has 13 amino acids. V lost 7 bases and J lost 4, with 13 bases in between. Germline assignment: CDR1 MNHEY and CDR2 SVGEGT. The CDR3 nucleotides are TGTGCCAGCATCTTCCACGGGGGCACTGAAGCTTTCTTT. Protein sequence: CASIFHGGTEAFF.

This chain joins TRBV25-1 and TRBJ1-1, with D maybe TRBD1 (5 bases). The ends were cut back, 4 bases at V and 6 bases at J, with 9 bases in the middle. CDR1 MGHDK and CDR2 SYGVNS come from the germline V gene. The CDR3 sequence is 12 residues long. CDR3 bases: TGTGCCAGCAGTGCCCCGGGGGCTGAAGCTTTCTTT. It codes for CASSAPGAEAFF.

The table lists this clonotype with a few counts. The J gene is TRBJ1-3, the V gene TRBV7-9; 8 bases are shared with TRBD1. The CDR3 has 17 residues. Germline V gene lookup returns CDR1 SEHNR and CDR2 FQNEAQ (reference sequence). V trimming: 2 bases; J trimming: 2 bases; junction bases outside the gene matches: 8. The CDR3 loop is CASSLTSGGEAGNTIYF. DNA for the CDR3: TGTGCCAGCAGCTTAACCTCAGGGGGCGAGGCTGGAAACACCATATATTTT.